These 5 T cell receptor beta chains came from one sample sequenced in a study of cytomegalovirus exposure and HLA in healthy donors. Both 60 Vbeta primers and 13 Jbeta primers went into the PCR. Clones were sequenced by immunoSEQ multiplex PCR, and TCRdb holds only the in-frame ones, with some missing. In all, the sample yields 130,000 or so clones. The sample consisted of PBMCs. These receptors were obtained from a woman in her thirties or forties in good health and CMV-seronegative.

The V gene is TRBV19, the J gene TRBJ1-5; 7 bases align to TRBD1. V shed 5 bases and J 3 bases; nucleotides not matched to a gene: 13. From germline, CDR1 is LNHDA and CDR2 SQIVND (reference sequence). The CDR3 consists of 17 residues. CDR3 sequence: CASSRDRSSSSNQPQHF. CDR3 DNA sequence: TGTGCCAGTAGTCGGGACAGATCGTCTAGTTCCAATCAGCCCCAGCATTTT.

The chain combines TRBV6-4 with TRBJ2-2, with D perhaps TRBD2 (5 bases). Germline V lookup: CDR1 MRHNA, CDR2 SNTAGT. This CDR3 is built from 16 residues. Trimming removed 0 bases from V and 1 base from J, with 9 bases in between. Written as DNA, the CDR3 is TGTGCCAGCAGTGACTCTTTCGGGGTGAACACCGGGGAGCTGTTTTTT. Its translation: CASSDSFGVNTGELFF.

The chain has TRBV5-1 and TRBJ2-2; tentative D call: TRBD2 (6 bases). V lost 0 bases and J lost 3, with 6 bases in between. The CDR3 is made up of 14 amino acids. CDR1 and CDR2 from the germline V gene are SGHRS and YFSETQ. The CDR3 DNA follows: TGCGCCAGCAGCTTGGGGAGGGACACCGGGGAGCTGTTTTTT. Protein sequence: CASSLGRDTGELFF.

CDR3 sequence reads: CASREAGVNQPQHF. CDR3 nucleotide sequence: TGTGCCAGCAGAGAGGCGGGGGTCAATCAGCCCCAGCATTTT. This chain uses TRBV2 with TRBJ1-5; tentatively, D is TRBD1 (5 bases). This CDR3 region has 14 residues. Trimming removed 6 bases at V and 3 bases at J, with 12 bases between. Per germline, CDR1 SNHLY and CDR2 FYNNEI.

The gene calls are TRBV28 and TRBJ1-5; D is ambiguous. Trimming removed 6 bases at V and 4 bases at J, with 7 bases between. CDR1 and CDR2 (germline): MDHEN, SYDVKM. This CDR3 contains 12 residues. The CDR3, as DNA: TGTGCCAGCAGGCAGTTGAATCAGCCCCAGCATTTT. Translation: CASRQLNQPQHF.